The 18 T cell receptor beta chains below were found in one sample sequenced in a study of technical replicates of blood from four donors. Sequencing used immunoSEQ multiplex PCR; TCRdb keeps in-frame clones, though not all of them. The data show about 79,000 clones, 91% seen once. Source material: T cells isolated from PBMCs. The receptors shown here come from a human donor in good health. Some clones in this sample may be carry-over from other donors' samples.

The chain combines TRBV18 with TRBJ2-1; no definite D call. Per the germline V gene, CDR1 is KGHSH and CDR2 is LQKENI. Trimming took 3 bases from V and 10 from J, leaving 10 bases between them. The CDR3 runs to 12 residues. The CDR3 sequence is CASSPGLKEQFF. CDR3 DNA sequence: TGTGCCAGCTCACCTGGGCTAAAGGAGCAGTTCTTC.

The CDR3 loop reads CASSQEGGLIYGYTF. The CDR3 bases are TGCGCCAGCAGCCAAGAAGGGGGCTTAATCTATGGCTACACCTTC. This sequence joins TRBV4-1 and TRBJ1-2; TRBD1 agrees at 7 bases. Germline loops: CDR1 MGHRA, CDR2 YSYEKL. This CDR3 contains 15 residues. V trimming: 0 bases; J trimming: 4 bases; junction bases outside the gene matches: 5.

The rearrangement joins TRBV5-1 to TRBJ2-1; tentatively, D is TRBD2 (6 bases). Germline CDR1 SGHRS, CDR2 YFSETQ. Trimming left V 4 bases short and J 10 bases short, with 15 bases between. This CDR3 has 13 residues. The CDR3 nucleotides are TGCGCCAGCAGCCCGAGACGACTAGACGAGCAGTTCTTC. This gives the protein CASSPRRLDEQFF. The full variable domain, with the rest looked up from reference TRBV5-1 and TRBJ2-1, is KAGVTQTPRYLIKTRGQQVTLSCSPISGHRSVSWYQQTPGQGLQFLFEYFSETQRNKGNFPGRFSGRQFSNSRSEMNVSTLELGDSALYLCASSPRRLDEQFFGPGTRLTVL.

The chain couples TRBV5-1 to TRBJ2-7, with D perhaps matching TRBD2 (5 bases). Germline CDR1 is SGHRS and CDR2 is YFSETQ. The CDR3 sequence is 14 residues long. Trimming removed 2 bases at V and 4 bases at J, with 13 bases between. The CDR3 DNA follows: TGCGCCAGCAGCTTTACAGTCGGGATATACGAGCAGTACTTC. Amino acids: CASSFTVGIYEQYF.

The CDR3 spells CASSEDVWRVLDQPQHF. DNA of the CDR3: TGTGCCAGCAGTGAAGACGTTTGGAGGGTCTTGGATCAGCCCCAGCATTTT. The rearrangement joins TRBV6-1 to TRBJ1-5; no reliable D call. Germline CDR1 and CDR2: MNHNS and SASEGT. Trimming cost V 1 base and J 5 bases, with 18 bases left between them. CDR3 length: 17 amino acids.

The gene calls are TRBV9 and TRBJ1-1; 8 nucleotides align to TRBD1. Germline trimming cut 4 bases from V and 5 bases from J; bases unmatched to any gene: 7. The CDR3 sequence is 14 residues long. Germline V gives CDR1 SGDLS, CDR2 YYNGEE. The CDR3 DNA follows: TGTGCCAGCAGCCCCCAGGGGGCGCGAACTGAAGCTTTCTTT. This codes for CASSPQGARTEAFF.

The V and J genes are TRBV9 and TRBJ2-5; the D gene is possibly TRBD2 (5 bases). The CDR3 covers 11 residues. CDR1 is SGDLS and CDR2 is YYNGEE in the germline V gene. V lost 4 bases, J lost 5 bases, and 6 bases lay in between. The CDR3 nucleotides read TGTGCCAGCAGCCGAGGGGAGACCCAGTACTTC. Translation gives CASSRGETQYF.

This clone was detected only once. V is TRBV6-4 and J is TRBJ1-2, with D possibly matching TRBD1 (6 bases). The CDR3 totals 13 residues. V was cut by 8 bases and J by 8 bases, with 18 bases left in between. Looked up from germline, CDR1 is MRHNA and CDR2 is SNTAGT. The CDR3 region is CASRPSGQEGYTF. The CDR3 DNA reads TGTGCCAGCCGCCCCTCGGGACAAGAAGGCTACACCTTC.

The chain links TRBV19 to TRBJ2-5; 11 bases align to TRBD2. This CDR3 spans 16 amino acids. CDR1 is LNHDA and CDR2 is SQIVND in the germline V gene (reference sequence). Trimming cost V 1 base and J 3 bases; bases outside gene matches: 4. The CDR3 DNA reads TGTGCCAGTAGTATAGCGGAGACTAGCGGGGAAGAGACCCAGTACTTC. Its translation is CASSIAETSGEETQYF.

The rearrangement joins TRBV6-5 to TRBJ2-7, with D maybe TRBD2 (6 bases). The CDR3 extends over 16 amino acids. V was cut by 6 bases and J by 0 bases, with 18 bases left in between. Germline CDR1 MNHEY, CDR2 SVGAGI. CDR3 sequence (DNA): TGTGCCAGCAGCTACGGCGGGACGCTACACTCCTACGAGCAGTACTTC. Translating gives CASSYGGTLHSYEQYF.

The rearrangement links TRBV5-1 to TRBJ2-5; D is unclear. Germline loops: CDR1 SGHRS, CDR2 YFSETQ. The CDR3 consists of 12 residues. The V gene lost 5 bases and the J gene lost 2 bases, with 7 bases spanning the gap. The CDR3 bases are TGCGCCAGCAGGTATAGTCAAGAGACCCAGTACTTC. This encodes CASRYSQETQYF.

This clone was observed a few times. The chain carries TRBV11-2 and TRBJ1-1; D is ambiguous. Germline CDR1 SGHAT, CDR2 FQNNGV. V lost 0 bases, J lost 6 bases, and 5 bases lay in between. CDR3 size: 12 residues. The CDR3 reads CASSLEGAEAFF. CDR3 DNA: TGTGCCAGCAGCTTAGAGGGCGCTGAAGCTTTCTTT.

This chain links TRBV5-1 with TRBJ2-1; 11 bases align to TRBD2. The germline V gene encodes CDR1 SGHRS and CDR2 YFSETQ. The CDR3 has 19 amino acids. The trim removed 5 bases at V and 0 bases at J, leaving 13 bases unmatched. CDR3: CASSGRVLSGRGSYNEQFF. The CDR3, as DNA: TGCGCCAGCAGTGGCAGGGTCCTTAGCGGGAGGGGCTCCTACAATGAGCAGTTCTTC.

The V gene is TRBV5-1, the J gene TRBJ2-2; D may be TRBD2 (6 bases). Per the germline V gene, CDR1 is SGHRS and CDR2 is YFSETQ. V was trimmed by 2 bases and J by 9 bases, leaving 11 bases between them. The CDR3 sequence is 13 residues long. The CDR3 bases are TGCGCCAGCAGCTTACCGGGAGTACGGGAGCTGTTTTTT. Protein: CASSLPGVRELFF.

The V call is TRBV9, the J call TRBJ2-6; 12 bases map to TRBD1. The CDR3 consists of 20 residues. The V segment lost 1 base and the J segment 2 bases; nucleotides outside the gene matches: 10. Germline V gene sequence: CDR1 SGDLS, CDR2 YYNGEE. The CDR3 DNA reads TGTGCCAGCAGCGTACACCCCGGGACAGGGGGCTCAGCTGGGGCCAACGTCCTGACTTTC. It yields the protein CASSVHPGTGGSAGANVLTF.

This clone was found a few times. The V and J genes are TRBV6-1 and TRBJ1-2; the D gene is possibly TRBD1 (6 bases). The V and J ends lost 0 bases and 1 base respectively, with 6 bases between them. CDR1 is MNHNS and CDR2 is SASEGT in the germline V gene. CDR3 length: 14 amino acids. The CDR3, as DNA: TGTGCCAGCAGTGAAGCGGGACATAACTATGGCTACACCTTC. This codes for CASSEAGHNYGYTF.

The CDR3: CASSYSRGNTIYF. The CDR3 bases are TGTGCCAGCAGTTACTCGAGGGGAAACACCATATATTTT. The rearrangement uses TRBV6-5 and TRBJ1-3; D unclear. Trimming pared 0 bases from V and 4 bases from J, leaving 4 bases between. The CDR3 is made up of 13 amino acids. Germline CDR1 and CDR2: MNHEY and SVGAGI.

The rearrangement joins TRBV12-5 to TRBJ1-1; D is possibly TRBD1 (5 bases). With 1 base removed from V and 2 bases from J, the gap between germline ends came to 11 bases. The CDR3 is 15 residues long. Looked up from germline, CDR1 is LGHNT and CDR2 is FRNRAP. The CDR3 loop is CASGLDRSSNTEAFF. DNA for the CDR3: TGTGCTAGTGGTTTGGACAGGAGTAGTAACACTGAAGCTTTCTTT. Supplemented by reference TRBV12-5 and TRBJ1-1, the full variable domain reads DARVTQTPRHKVTEMGQEVTMRCQPILGHNTVFWYRQTMMQGLELLAYFRNRAPLDDSGMPKDRFSAEMPDATLATLKIQPSEPRDSAVYFCASGLDRSSNTEAFFGQGTRLTVV.